This is a list of T cell receptor delta chains from one sample in a study of γδ T cells in repeated Plasmodium falciparum infection. TCRdb reprocessed the multiplex PCR reads through CATT. The repertoire holds around 57,000 delta-chain clones, with around 1.7% as singletons. Sequenced material: gamma-delta T cells from blood. These TCRs come from a pool of human donors (malaria-infected and uninfected, not separated). CDR3s include the opening cysteine and the closing phenylalanine or tryptophan. Fields, in order: clone size, CDR3 length, V gene, J gene, D gene, CDR3 DNA, CDR3 protein. A D gene is named only where the DNA matches it firmly. A clone size is listed for some rows: how often the clone was seen (once, few, many), or a class if it is expanded.

many,24,TRDV1,TRDJ1,-,TGTGCTCTTGGGGAACTTGATTTCTGCCAACCTAAACGCGAGGATATATTGAACACCGATAAACTCATCTTT,CALGELDFCQPKREDILNTDKLIF
many,15,TRDV3,TRDJ1,-,TGTGCCTCCCGGGCGTGGGGAGGGTACACCGATAAACTCATCTTT,CASRAWGGYTDKLIF
many,20,TRDV1,TRDJ1,TRDD3,TGTGCTCTTGGGGACCCTAATTCCCGCTGGGGGATCGGCGACACCGATAAACTCATCTTT,CALGDPNSRWGIGDTDKLIF
many,16,TRDV1,TRDJ1,TRDD3,TGTGCTCTCGTTGTCTTCTGGGGGACTCCTCGCGATAAACTCATCTTT,CALVVFWGTPRDKLIF
many,26,TRDV1,TRDJ1,TRDD3,TGTGCTCTTGGGGACCCCTTCAACTTCCTACTCCTCCGTACTGGGGGATACGCTCTGGGCACCGATAAACTCATCTTT,CALGDPFNFLLLRTGGYALGTDKLIF
many,21,TRDV1,TRDJ1,-,TGTGCTCTTGGGGAACCCGCTATGCGCCTGGGATTCCAATTGTACACCGATAAACTCATCTTT,CALGEPAMRLGFQLYTDKLIF
many,15,TRDV1,TRDJ1,-,TGTGCTCTTGGGGGACGAGGCGGGAGGTCCGATAAACTCATCTTT,CALGGRGGRSDKLIF
many,19,TRAV36/DV7,TRDJ1,TRDD3,TGTGCTGTTACTCTACGAGTCTGGGGGATAGGTGGGCACACCGATAAACTCATCTTT,CAVTLRVWGIGGHTDKLIF
medium-sized,18,TRDV1,TRDJ1,-,TGTGCTCTTGGGGAACCCGCTCCTGGGTATGGGTACACCGATAAACTCATCTTT,CALGEPAPGYGYTDKLIF
many,18,TRDV1,TRDJ1,TRDD3,TGTGCTCTTGGGCCTTGGGTTTGGGGGATACGAAGATCCGATAAACTCATCTTT,CALGPWVWGIRRSDKLIF
medium-sized,19,TRDV1,TRDJ1,TRDD3,TGTGCTCTTGGGGATCCGTGGTCGGGTACTGGGGGATACGGCGTAAAACTCATCTTT,CALGDPWSGTGGYGVKLIF
-,23,TRDV1,TRDJ1,TRDD3,TGTGCGCTTGGGGAACTCTTTCCTACGAGGACCCTAAACTGGGGGATAGACACCGATAAGCTCATCTTT,CALGELFPTRTLNWGIDTDKLIF
many,18,TRDV1,TRDJ1,TRDD3,TGTGCTCTTGGGGAGGTCCTACTGTACTGGGGGATACCCGATAAACTCATCTTT,CALGEVLLYWGIPDKLIF
few,13,TRDV1,TRDJ2,-,TGTGCTCTTGGGGGCTCCGGATCGATAGCACAGCACTTC,CALGGSGSIAQHF
few,23,TRDV1,TRDJ1,-,TGCGCTCTTGGGGAACTAGGATTCTTCCTGCCCAGGTCTCGGGGACGATACACCGATAAGCTCATCTTT,CALGELGFFLPRSRGRYTDKLIF
many,20,TRDV1,TRDJ1,TRDD3,TGTGCTCTTGGGGAGGGCCGCCTTCCTCGGTACTGGGGGATACGCGATAAACTCATCTTT,CALGEGRLPRYWGIRDKLIF
many,19,TRDV1,TRDJ1,TRDD3,TGTGCTCTTGGGGAAAGGATCTGGGGGATACGCGGGTACACCGATAAACTCATCTTT,CALGERIWGIRGYTDKLIF
medium-sized,19,TRDV1,TRDJ1,-,TGTGCTCTTGGGGTAAACTTTTTTCTATGGCCCCGAGAGACCGATAAACTCATCTTT,CALGVNFFLWPRETDKLIF
-,24,TRDV1,TRDJ2,TRDD3,TGTGCCCTTGGGGAACTTCCTCATGAACTTACCAACCGGGGGATACAAAAGTTGACAGCACAACTCTTCTTC,CALGELPHELTNRGIQKLTAQLFF
many,23,TRDV1,TRDJ1,-,TGTGCTCTTGGGGAACGGGTCTCCTACTCGACCGACCCCCCCTACGGCGGCACCGATAAACTCATCTTT,CALGERVSYSTDPPYGGTDKLIF
many,15,TRDV1,TRDJ1,-,TGTGCTCTTTCCTCCCCCCGGTTGCTGGGGGATAAACTCATCTTT,CALSSPRLLGDKLIF
medium-sized,20,TRDV2,TRDJ1,TRDD3,TGTGCCTGTGACCGACTACTGGGGGATACAAAGAGAGTGTACACCGATAAACTCATCTTT,CACDRLLGDTKRVYTDKLIF
few,20,TRDV1,TRDJ1,TRDD3,TGCTCTGCAGTCGGGGCCTCCGTTTACTGGGGATACGCGTACACCGATAAACTCATCTTT,CSAVGASVYWGYAYTDKLIF
medium-sized,18,TRDV1,TRDJ3,TRDD3,TGTGCTCTTGGGGAACTGGGGGATAGCTCCTGGGACACCCGACAGATGTTTTTC,CALGELGDSSWDTRQMFF
medium-sized,19,TRDV1,TRDJ1,TRDD3,TGTGCTCTTGGGGAACCTAAACACCTGGGGGATGGGAACACCGATAAACTCATCTTT,CALGEPKHLGDGNTDKLIF
-,17,TRDV1,TRDJ1,-,TGTGCTCTTGGGGAAGGCTTCCCCCCCTTGTACACCGATAAACTCATCTTT,CALGEGFPPLYTDKLIF
many,17,TRDV2,TRDJ1,TRDD3,TGTGCCTGTGACACCGTCTCCTGGATACGAGACACCGATAAACTCATCTTT,CACDTVSWIRDTDKLIF
medium-sized,15,TRDV1,TRDJ1,-,TGTGCTCTTGGGGAACTACCCTTCTGCCCCGATAAACTCATCTTT,CALGELPFCPDKLIF
many,19,TRDV1,TRDJ1,TRDD3,TGTGCTCTTGGGGAAATCACATACGGGGATACGACCTTCACCGATAAACTCATCTTT,CALGEITYGDTTFTDKLIF
many,21,TRDV1,TRDJ1,TRDD2,TGTGCTCTTGGGGAACCAGCCTTCCTGGCCGGCTGGGACCATTTCGGCGATAAACTCATCTTT,CALGEPAFLAGWDHFGDKLIF
many,26,TRDV1,TRDJ1,TRDD3,TGTGCTCTTGGGGAACGGTACCCGCTCTACGCTGTTGTTGCTGGGGGATATTTCGGACGTAGCCTGAAACTCATCTTT,CALGERYPLYAVVAGGYFGRSLKLIF
many,21,TRDV1,TRDJ1,TRDD3,TGTGCTCTTGGGGAACGGCGTGCGGGGTACTGGGGGATTCGTTTCACCGATAAACTCATCTTT,CALGERRAGYWGIRFTDKLIF
many,17,TRDV1,TRDJ4,TRDD3,TGTGCTCTTGGGGAACTTTTCCGTCGGGATACGCGAGGACCCCTGATCTTT,CALGELFRRDTRGPLIF
many,17,TRDV1,TRDJ1,-,TGTGCTATTGGGGCGCTACGACGGACCCGCCTCACCGATAAACTCATCTTT,CAIGALRRTRLTDKLIF
many,21,TRDV1,TRDJ1,TRDD3,TGTGCTCTTGGGGAACCCATCTTATCCTTCTTACTGGGGGATACCACCGATAAACTCATCTTT,CALGEPILSFLLGDTTDKLIF
many,19,TRDV1,TRDJ1,-,TGTGCTCTTGGGGAATTTGTAAAACATTTATTTAGGTACACAGATAAACTCATCTTT,CALGEFVKHLFRYTDKLIF
many,18,TRDV1,TRDJ2,TRDD3,TGTGCTCTTGGGGATGTCATTGGGGGATACGACTTGACAGCACAACTCTTCTTT,CALGDVIGGYDLTAQLFF
many,18,TRDV1,TRDJ1,-,TGTGCTCTTGGGGAAACCCTACTTCCTCCCGCGGGACCCGATAAACTCATCTTT,CALGETLLPPAGPDKLIF
many,17,TRDV1,TRDJ1,-,TGCGCTCTTGGGGATTTAAGATACAGGGTTTACACCAATAAACTCATCTTT,CALGDLRYRVYTNKLIF
medium-sized,18,TRDV2,TRDJ1,-,TGTGCCTGTGACACGAAGTACTACCAGCCGATGTACACCTATAAACTCATCTTT,CACDTKYYQPMYTYKLIF
many,21,TRDV1,TRDJ1,TRDD3,TGTGCTCTTGGGGATTCGCTTCCTTACTGGGGGACTTCTTCGTACACCGATAAACTCATCTTT,CALGDSLPYWGTSSYTDKLIF
many,21,TRDV1,TRDJ1,-,TGTGCTCTTGGGGAACCGACACTCCGGGGATCCACCGGGAATTTTGCCGATAAACTCATCTTT,CALGEPTLRGSTGNFADKLIF
many,26,TRDV1,TRDJ1,TRDD3,TGTGCTCTTGGGGGAACTAAACAGGTCCTCAAACTGGGGGATCTTTTTGCTGGGTTCTACACCGATAAACTCATCTTT,CALGGTKQVLKLGDLFAGFYTDKLIF
many,23,TRDV1,TRDJ1,-,TGTGCTCTTGGGGAACCCCCGTTCCTAACTGAACTTCAAACGAATAATTACACCGATAAACTCATCTTT,CALGEPPFLTELQTNNYTDKLIF
many,18,TRDV3,TRDJ1,TRDD3,TGTGCCTGCTTCCCCCGCCTTTCTTTGGGGGATCCGCCAGATAAACTCATCTTT,CACFPRLSLGDPPDKLIF
many,25,TRDV1,TRDJ1,TRDD3,TGTGCTCTTGGGGAAATCTTAAAATGGGCTTTCCTAGGTTCCCCTGGGGGATACTTTACCGATAAACTCATCTTT,CALGEILKWAFLGSPGGYFTDKLIF
many,21,TRDV1,TRDJ1,TRDD3,TGTGCTCTTGGGGAACCACCCCGCGGGATATTGGGGGATACTCAAACCGATAAACTCATCTTT,CALGEPPRGILGDTQTDKLIF
many,25,TRDV1,TRDJ1,TRDD3,TGTGCTCTTGGGCTACCGGCGGGTTTCCTATGGTCTCTAGGGTACTGGGGGCCCGAGGGAAGTAAACTCATCTTT,CALGLPAGFLWSLGYWGPEGSKLIF
-,22,TRDV1,TRDJ1,TRDD3,TGTGCTCTTGGGGAAGGTCCATTCGGGGGGTGGGGGATCCAACCCAACACCGATAAACTCATCTTT,CALGEGPFGGWGIQPNTDKLIF
medium-sized,12,TRDV1,TRDJ1,TRDD3,TGTGCTCTTGTATCAGTGGATACGGAACTCATCTTT,CALVSVDTELIF
many,15,TRDV3,TRDJ1,TRDD3,TGTGCCTTTTGCTGGGGATACGTCGGCACCGATAAACCCATCTTT,CAFCWGYVGTDKPIF
many,22,TRDV1,TRDJ1,-,TGTGCTCTTGGGGAACTAGCTCGAAACGAGAGGAGCTTCTGTTGGGGCACCGATAAACTCATCTTT,CALGELARNERSFCWGTDKLIF
medium-sized,17,TRDV2,TRDJ1,TRDD3,TGTGCCTGTGACACCCTGGGGGGCCAGTTCTACACCGATAAACTCATCTTT,CACDTLGGQFYTDKLIF
many,14,TRDV3,TRDJ1,-,TGTGCCTCCCCATTTCGTCCGGGAACCGATAAACTCATCTTT,CASPFRPGTDKLIF
many,20,TRDV1,TRDJ1,TRDD3,TGTGCTCTTGGGGAGTTATTACTATTACACAACTACGGGGGGATACGGGAACTCATCTTT,CALGELLLLHNYGGIRELIF
large,17,TRDV2,TRDJ1,TRDD3,TGTGCCTGTGACACCTTACTGGGGGACCCATACACCGATAAACTCATCTTT,CACDTLLGDPYTDKLIF
many,23,TRDV1,TRDJ1,TRDD3,TGTGCTCTTGGGGAACTGGCGCCTTCCCTCCCTTACTGGGGGATATCAAATCTGAATAAACTCATCTTT,CALGELAPSLPYWGISNLNKLIF